This entry is about one T cell receptor (beta chain). This record belongs to a study of OX40 agonist ivuxolimab in advanced cancers. Germline-derived CDR1 and CDR2 are KGHSH and LQKENI. This CDR3 contains 14 residues. V lost 3 bases and J lost 3, with 9 bases in between. Some clones are missing from TCRdb's copy, which holds only in-frame ones; the method was immunoSEQ multiplex PCR. The sample lists almost 85,000 clones, around 94% occurring once. The input for sequencing was CD4+ or CD8+ T cells sorted from blood, taken in a trial of the OX40 agonist ivuxolimab. The chain carries TRBV18 and TRBJ2-1, with D tentatively TRBD1 (6 bases). The origin of this receptor is an adult with an advanced solid tumor such as melanoma, head and neck, liver or kidney cancer. The DNA for the CDR3 is TGTGCCAGCTCACCTAGACAGGACTACAATGAGCAGTTCTTC. Residues: CASSPRQDYNEQFF.